The clone carrying this TCR beta chain was seen only a few times. The data belong to a study of T-cell memory formation after mild COVID-19. Germline CDR1 and CDR2: PRHDT and FYEKMQ (reference sequence). Trimming took 5 bases from V and 1 from J, leaving 14 bases between them. The CDR3 length is 15 residues. It was 5'RACE with constant-segment primers that produced the TCR alpha and TCR beta cDNA libraries, which carried sample barcodes and UMIs. Via MiXCR, TCRdb re-called the 5' RACE reads, giving one row per CDR3 protein. The sample yields about 470,000 distinct CDR3 sequences, 18% seen once. The sequence came from an adult woman who had mild COVID-19 (a few samples of this study predate the infection). Cell type and time point are not known. The specimen was PBMCs or a T cell subset sorted from them (not recorded which). The chain uses TRBV13 and TRBJ2-5; D is tentatively TRBD1 or TRBD2 (5 bases each). The CDR3 sequence: CASSPLGRAQETQYF. CDR3 nucleotide sequence: TGTGCCAGCAGCCCCCTGGGACGGGCCCAAGAGACCCAGTACTTC.